This TCR beta chain was found in a study of cytomegalovirus exposure and HLA in healthy donors. V was cut by 5 bases and J by 3 bases, with 23 bases left in between. Germline CDR1 and CDR2: MDHEN and SYDVKM. The CDR3 totals 18 residues. This PCR relied on a set of 60 Vbeta primers and 13 Jbeta primers. Measured with immunoSEQ multiplex PCR; TCRdb has only the in-frame clones, and not every one. The sample shows about 110,000 clones, 79% of them seen only once. The sequenced material came from PBMCs. The rearrangement uses TRBV28 and TRBJ2-4; possibly TRBD1 for D (6 bases). The clonotype comes from a woman between 18 and 29 years old in good health and CMV-seropositive. The CDR3: CASSVLVWGRTDKNIQYF. Here the CDR3 DNA reads TGTGCCAGCAGTGTGCTGGTATGGGGGCGCACGGACAAAAACATTCAGTACTTC.